This T cell receptor beta chain was sequenced in a study of naive and memory T cell subsets. V dropped 2 bases and J dropped 1; count of bases not matched to a gene: 8. CDR3 length: 17 residues. Germline values: CDR1 MGHRA, CDR2 YSYEKL. As for treatment: skin biopsy from PPD injection site in Mantoux-positive individual. TCR cDNA received a 3' ligated oligonucleotide that carried a UMI. Biopsied sites were PPD injections in people with a positive Mantoux test. This clonotype was seen at least ten times. The SP2 primer and nested alpha and beta constant region primers amplified ligated cDNA in four rounds. TCRdb ran MiXCR on the UMI-ligation and nested PCR reads and lists one entry per CDR3 protein. The sample has around 20,000 distinct CDR3 sequences, roughly 6% seen once; the top ten hold roughly 6.2%.

The J gene is TRBJ2-3, the V gene TRBV4-1; 8 bases are a match to TRBD2. Source: skin, taken from a tuberculin skin test site. This clonotype originated in an adult in good health. The CDR3 DNA reads TGCGCCAGCAGCCAAACCTTAGCGGGGTCAGGCACAGATACGCAGTATTTT. Protein: CASSQTLAGSGTDTQYF.